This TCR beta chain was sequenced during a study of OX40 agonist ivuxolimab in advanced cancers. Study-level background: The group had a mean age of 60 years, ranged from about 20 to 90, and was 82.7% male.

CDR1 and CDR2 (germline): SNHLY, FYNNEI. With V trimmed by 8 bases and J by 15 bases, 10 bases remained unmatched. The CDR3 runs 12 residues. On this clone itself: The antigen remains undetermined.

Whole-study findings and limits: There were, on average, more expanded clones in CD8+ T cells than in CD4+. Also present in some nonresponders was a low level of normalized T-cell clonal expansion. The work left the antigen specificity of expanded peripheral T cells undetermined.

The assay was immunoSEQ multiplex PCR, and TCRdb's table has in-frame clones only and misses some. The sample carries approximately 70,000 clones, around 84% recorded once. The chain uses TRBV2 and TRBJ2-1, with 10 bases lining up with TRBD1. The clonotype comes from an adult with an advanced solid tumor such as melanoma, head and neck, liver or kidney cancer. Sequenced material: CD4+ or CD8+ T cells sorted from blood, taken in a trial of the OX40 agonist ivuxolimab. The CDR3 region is CASRRTGGPLFF. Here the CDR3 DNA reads TGTGCCAGCCGTAGGACAGGGGGGCCTCTGTTCTTC.